The 29 T cell receptor beta chains listed next were all sequenced from one sample in a study of PD-L1 blockade in urothelial cancer. Here immunoSEQ multiplex PCR was the method, and the copy in TCRdb shows in-frame clones only, minus some. The profile shows under 50,000 clones, approximately 93% of them singletons. Time point described: pretreatment peripheral blood. The source was PBMCs, collected around atezolizumab (anti-PD-L1) treatment. Receptor source: a woman between 55 and 75 years old with urothelial cancer.

The chain employs TRBV11-2 and TRBJ2-7; 9 nucleotides agree with TRBD1. The CDR3 has 14 amino acids. V shed 5 bases and J 4 bases; nucleotides not matched to a gene: 6. Germline loops: CDR1 SGHAT, CDR2 FQNNGV. CDR3: CASSPSTGGYEQYF. CDR3 sequence (DNA): TGTGCCAGCAGCCCGTCGACAGGGGGGTACGAGCAGTACTTC.

J is TRBJ1-2 and V is TRBV2, with 7 bases that match TRBD1. J gave up 3 bases and V 8 bases, and 9 bases lay outside the gene matches. CDR1 and CDR2 (germline): SNHLY, FYNNEI. The CDR3 runs to 14 residues. CDR3 sequence: CASSGGRGDYGYTF. The CDR3 region has the DNA TGTGCCAGCTCCGGTGGCAGGGGGGACTATGGCTACACCTTC.

This chain joins TRBV5-1 and TRBJ2-3, with D perhaps TRBD1 (5 bases). Per the germline V gene, CDR1 is SGHRS and CDR2 is YFSETQ. The ends were cut back, 4 bases at V and 3 bases at J, with 27 bases in the middle. This CDR3 is 19 amino acids long. The CDR3 nucleotides read TGCGCCAGCAGCCCACGCGGCAGGTTGGATCTTGGGGCGACAGATACGCAGTATTTT. Protein product: CASSPRGRLDLGATDTQYF.

V and J are TRBV7-8 and TRBJ2-2, with 10 bases matching TRBD1. Germline V lookup: CDR1 SGHVS, CDR2 FQNEAQ. V dropped 5 bases and J dropped 3; count of bases not matched to a gene: 6. The CDR3 runs 16 residues. CDR3 protein: CASSNRDRGYTGELFF. The CDR3 coding sequence is TGTGCCAGCAGCAACCGGGACAGGGGTTACACCGGGGAGCTGTTTTTT.

The gene calls are TRBV7-9 and TRBJ2-5; D is unclear. Trimming cost V 4 bases and J 2 bases, with 11 bases left between them. The CDR3 loop spans 14 amino acids. CDR1 is SEHNR, CDR2 FQNEAQ, per germline (reference sequence). As DNA, the CDR3 is TGTGCCAGCAGCTCCCAGGCTATACAAGAGACCCAGTACTTC. This translates into CASSSQAIQETQYF.

The gene calls are TRBV27 and TRBJ1-4, with D perhaps TRBD1 (6 bases). Per the germline V gene, CDR1 is MNHEY and CDR2 is SMNVEV (reference sequence). CDR3 length: 16 residues. Between the trimmed V and J ends, which lost 5 bases and 6 bases, there was a span of 19 bases. CDR3 residues: CASSLMGATPYEKLFF. The CDR3, as DNA: TGTGCCAGCAGTCTTATGGGGGCGACTCCGTATGAAAAACTGTTTTTT.

The chain is built from TRBV15 and TRBJ2-5; 11 nucleotides agree with TRBD2. The CDR3 totals 16 residues. With V trimmed by 1 base and J by 5 bases, 6 bases remained unmatched. Germline V gene lookup returns CDR1 LNHNV and CDR2 YYDKDF (reference sequence). DNA of the CDR3: TGTGCCACCAGCAGAGGGCTAGCGGGAGGAGGCGAGACCCAGTACTTC. Translated: CATSRGLAGGGETQYF.

V is TRBV29-1 and J is TRBJ2-2; TRBD1 might be the D (5 bases). Trimming took off 5 bases at V and 1 base at J, with 11 bases between the two ends. The CDR3 runs 14 residues. CDR1 is SQVTM and CDR2 is ANQGSEA in the germline V gene. The CDR3 sequence: CSVQGGGNTGELFF. In DNA form, the CDR3 reads TGCAGCGTTCAGGGTGGTGGGAACACCGGGGAGCTGTTTTTT.

The chain links TRBV7-6 to TRBJ2-7; 10 bases are shared with TRBD1. The CDR3 runs to 15 residues. The J segment lost 2 bases and the V segment lost 0 bases, leaving 1 base of the junction unmatched. Germline V gene data show CDR1 as SGHVS and CDR2 as FNYEAQ. In nucleotides, the CDR3 is TGTGCCAGCAGCTTAGCGGACAGGGGGACCTACGAGCAGTACTTC. Translated, it gives CASSLADRGTYEQYF.

A single count supports this clone. V gene TRBV14 combines with J gene TRBJ1-2; 9 positions match TRBD1. Germline CDR1 and CDR2: SGHDN and FVKESK. Germline trimming cut 0 bases from V and 8 bases from J; bases unmatched to any gene: 7. The CDR3 is 15 residues long. CDR3 in amino acids: CASSQDQRTGVGYTF. The DNA for the CDR3 is TGTGCCAGCAGCCAAGATCAGAGGACAGGGGTCGGCTACACCTTC.

V usage is TRBV2 and J usage is TRBJ1-2, with D maybe TRBD1 (5 bases). V dropped 2 bases and J dropped 4 bases, with 8 bases sitting between them. Germline V gene data show CDR1 as SNHLY and CDR2 as FYNNEI. The CDR3 length is 13 residues. In DNA, the CDR3 is TGTGCCAGCAGTGAACAGGGTGGCTATGGCTACACCTTC. It encodes CASSEQGGYGYTF.

The J gene is TRBJ1-4, the V gene TRBV30; D is uncertain. Germline values: CDR1 GTSNPN, CDR2 SVGIG (reference sequence). V dropped 2 bases and J dropped 3 bases, with 4 bases sitting between them. This CDR3 has 12 amino acids. The CDR3 sequence: CAWSPANEKLFF. CDR3 nucleotide sequence: TGTGCCTGGAGTCCGGCTAATGAAAAACTGTTTTTT.

The chain links TRBV4-2 to TRBJ2-1; TRBD2 aligns across 9 bases. Germline assignment: CDR1 LGHNA and CDR2 YNFKEQ. The CDR3 extends over 18 amino acids. V gave up 0 bases and J gave up 3 bases; unmatched junction bases: 9. The chain's CDR3 is CASSQEEWASGIYNEQFF. The CDR3 nucleotides read TGTGCCAGCAGCCAAGAGGAGTGGGCTAGCGGGATCTACAATGAGCAGTTCTTC.

The CDR3 bases are TGTGCCAGCAGCCCGCATCCACAGGGGGCCGCCTACGAGCAGTACTTC. Translating gives CASSPHPQGAAYEQYF. The chain carries TRBV5-4 and TRBJ2-7, with 9 bases identical to TRBD1. The length of the CDR3 is 16 residues. The germline V gene has CDR1 SGHNT and CDR2 YYREEE (reference sequence). The ends lost 4 bases at V and 2 bases at J; junction bases unmatched: 10.

This chain joins TRBV7-8 and TRBJ2-1; 7 bases are a match to TRBD2. The V gene end was trimmed by 2 bases and the J gene end by 3 bases; junction bases not matched to a gene: 4. Germline CDR1 is SGHVS and CDR2 is FQNEAQ. The CDR3 covers 15 residues. CDR3 sequence: CASSLKREDYNEQFF. CDR3 bases: TGTGCCAGCAGCTTAAAACGGGAGGACTACAATGAGCAGTTCTTC.

The V and J genes are TRBV5-4 and TRBJ2-5; D is possibly TRBD2 (7 bases). Germline values: CDR1 SGHNT, CDR2 YYREEE (reference sequence). The CDR3 consists of 14 residues. The V and J ends lost 3 bases and 5 bases respectively, with 14 bases between them. The CDR3 DNA reads TGTGCCAGCAGCTGGGGGGGCTTTGGGGAGACCCAGTACTTC. Its protein product is CASSWGGFGETQYF.

This chain uses TRBV4-1 with TRBJ2-2; 9 bases agree with TRBD1. Germline lookup yields CDR1 MGHRA and CDR2 YSYEKL. V lost 0 bases to trimming and J lost 3 bases; unmatched junction nucleotides: 14. The CDR3 has 20 residues. CDR3 nucleotide sequence: TGCGCCAGCAGCCAAGATTCTGGTTTTGTGGGACAGGGCCACACCGGGGAGCTGTTTTTT. This encodes CASSQDSGFVGQGHTGELFF.

J is TRBJ1-3 and V is TRBV5-5; a weak D match, TRBD1 (5 bases). This CDR3 contains 17 residues. V shed 0 bases and J shed 4 bases, with 17 bases lying between them. CDR1 and CDR2 (germline): SGHKS, YYEKEE (reference sequence). CDR3 nucleotides: TGTGCCAGCAGCTTGGACGTCTTTCAGGGAGGAGGAAACACCATATATTTT. Its translation: CASSLDVFQGGGNTIYF.

The chain uses TRBV7-2 and TRBJ2-4, with 9 bases fitting TRBD2. The V gene end was trimmed by 5 bases and the J gene end by 8 bases; junction bases not matched to a gene: 13. CDR1 is SGHTA, CDR2 FQGNSA, per germline. This CDR3 is built from 16 residues. The CDR3 DNA follows: TGTGCCAGCAGCCCCCGTGGACAGCGGGAGGTTGACATTCAGTACTTC. This translates into CASSPRGQREVDIQYF.

The rearrangement uses TRBV7-2 and TRBJ1-2, with TRBD1 matching 9 bases. V shed 7 bases and J 8 bases; nucleotides not matched to a gene: 5. Germline V gene data show CDR1 as SGHTA and CDR2 as FQGNSA. This CDR3 comprises 12 residues. The CDR3 sequence is CASNADRGGYTF. In DNA form, the CDR3 reads TGTGCCAGCAACGCGGACAGGGGAGGCTACACCTTC.

V usage is TRBV5-1 and J usage is TRBJ2-1; 9 bases match TRBD2. The CDR3 is 15 residues long. Germline CDR1 SGHRS, CDR2 YFSETQ. V trimming: 4 bases; J trimming: 7 bases; junction bases outside the gene matches: 9. For the CDR3, the DNA is TGCGCCAGCAGCAATAGCGGGAGCCTGCATAATGAGCAGTTCTTC. It encodes CASSNSGSLHNEQFF. The complete variable domain, with remaining parts taken from reference TRBV5-1 and TRBJ2-1, reads KAGVTQTPRYLIKTRGQQVTLSCSPISGHRSVSWYQQTPGQGLQFLFEYFSETQRNKGNFPGRFSGRQFSNSRSEMNVSTLELGDSALYLCASSNSGSLHNEQFFGPGTRLTVL.

The chain employs TRBV19 and TRBJ1-1, with D unresolved. V was trimmed by 0 bases and J by 5 bases, leaving 13 bases between them. The CDR3 runs 15 residues. Per germline, CDR1 LNHDA and CDR2 SQIVND (reference sequence). CDR3 sequence: CASSIEPVGATEAFF. CDR3 nucleotide sequence: TGTGCCAGTAGTATAGAGCCGGTCGGAGCGACTGAAGCTTTCTTT.

The rearrangement links TRBV29-1 to TRBJ2-1; no clear D. V lost 0 bases, J lost 4 bases, and 10 bases lay in between. The CDR3 is made up of 14 amino acids. Germline CDR1 and CDR2: SQVTM and ANQGSEA. The CDR3, as DNA: TGCAGCGTTGAAGATAGTGAGAGTTACAATGAGCAGTTCTTC. Its protein is CSVEDSESYNEQFF.

The chain uses TRBV6-5 and TRBJ1-5; possible D gene TRBD1, 5 bases. With 0 bases removed from V and 4 bases from J, the gap between germline ends came to 10 bases. CDR3 length equals 15 residues. Germline V gene sequence: CDR1 MNHEY, CDR2 SVGAGI. The CDR3 region has the DNA TGTGCCAGCAGTTACTCGCCCGGGGGGAATCAGCCCCAGCATTTT. It specifies CASSYSPGGNQPQHF.

CDR3 nucleotides: TGTGCCAGCAGCTTCGACAGGGGAAGTCGCGAGCAGTACTTC. Translation: CASSFDRGSREQYF. The chain joins TRBV11-2 to TRBJ2-7; 8 bases are a match to TRBD1. Losses at the gene ends were 3 bases for V and 6 bases for J; bases not matched to a gene: 7. The CDR3 loop spans 14 amino acids. Germline CDR1 and CDR2: SGHAT and FQNNGV.

This clone showed up just once. The chain couples TRBV5-4 to TRBJ2-7; 14 bases match TRBD2. This CDR3 comprises 15 residues. Trimming at V came to 2 bases and at J to 6 bases, leaving 4 bases not matched to a gene. CDR1 and CDR2 (germline): SGHNT, YYREEE (reference sequence). CDR3 nucleotide sequence: TGTGCCAGCAGCTTAGGGGGACTAGCGGGAGTCGAGCAGTACTTC. The encoded protein is CASSLGGLAGVEQYF. Combining the CDR3 with reference TRBV5-4 and TRBJ2-7 gives the whole variable domain ETGVTQSPTHLIKTRGQQVTLRCSSQSGHNTVSWYQQALGQGPQFIFQYYREEENGRGNFPPRFSGLQFPNYSSELNVNALELDDSALYLCASSLGGLAGVEQYFGPGTRLTVT.

V and J are TRBV19 and TRBJ2-3; TRBD2 agrees at 8 bases. Trimming at V came to 5 bases and at J to 4 bases, leaving 8 bases not matched to a gene. The CDR3 is 15 amino acids. CDR1 is LNHDA and CDR2 is SQIVND in the germline V gene (reference sequence). The CDR3 coding sequence is TGTGCCAGTAGTTCGCTAGCGGGCGGCGCAGATACGCAGTATTTT. Translated, it gives CASSSLAGGADTQYF.

This chain joins TRBV5-1 and TRBJ2-5; TRBD1 aligns across 11 bases. Looked up from germline, CDR1 is SGHRS and CDR2 is YFSETQ. The CDR3 runs to 14 residues. V was clipped by 4 bases and J by 4 bases; unmatched bases: 3. The CDR3 coding sequence is TGCGCCAGCAGCCCCGGGACAGGGGGAGAGACCCAGTACTTC. Protein sequence: CASSPGTGGETQYF.

This chain connects TRBV5-5 to TRBJ2-1, with D perhaps matching TRBD2 (5 bases). The CDR3 is 15 amino acids. CDR1 SGHKS and CDR2 YYEKEE come from the germline V gene (reference sequence). With 0 bases removed from V and 2 bases from J, the gap between germline ends came to 9 bases. CDR3 nucleotide sequence: TGTGCCAGCAGCTTGGTGGCGGGTGCCTACAATGAGCAGTTCTTC. As protein: CASSLVAGAYNEQFF.